The 3 T cell receptor beta chains below come from one sample, sequenced in a study of cytomegalovirus exposure and HLA in healthy donors. Use of 60 Vbeta and 13 Jbeta primers characterized the PCR. Clones were sequenced by immunoSEQ multiplex PCR, and TCRdb holds only the in-frame ones, with some missing. The table includes some 120,000 clones, roughly 80% detected once. The sequencing input was PBMCs. These receptors originate from a man aged 18 to 29 in good health and CMV-seropositive.

This clone was counted between two and nine times. This chain connects TRBV7-2 to TRBJ1-2, with D perhaps TRBD1 (6 bases). Germline V lookup: CDR1 SGHTA, CDR2 FQGNSA. The CDR3 is 15 residues long. V was trimmed by 5 bases and J by 3 bases, leaving 16 bases between them. CDR3 amino acids: CASSIPGTKDYGYTF. The CDR3 DNA sequence: TGTGCCAGCAGCATTCCCGGGACAAAAGACTATGGCTACACCTTC.

The rearrangement uses TRBV19 and TRBJ1-6, with 7 bases that match TRBD1. This CDR3 has 14 amino acids. V shed 4 bases and J 4 bases; nucleotides not matched to a gene: 1. Germline CDR1 reads LNHDA; CDR2 reads SQIVND (reference sequence). The CDR3 here is CASSTTGYNSPLHF. In DNA form, the CDR3 reads TGTGCCAGTAGTACGACAGGGTATAATTCACCCCTCCACTTT.

CDR3 amino acids: CATSRIRHPLTDYGYTF. In nucleotides, the CDR3 is TGTGCCACCAGCAGAATAAGACATCCCCTTACGGACTATGGCTACACCTTC. The chain uses TRBV15 and TRBJ1-2; D not certain. V dropped 2 bases and J dropped 3 bases, with 19 bases sitting between them. This CDR3 has 17 residues. CDR1 is LNHNV, CDR2 YYDKDF, per germline (reference sequence).